This TCR beta chain derives from a study of T cells after yellow fever vaccination. Points from the study as a whole: The study noted that FACS-sorted repertoires could contain abundant clonotypes contaminating from the bulk population.

As regards this clonotype: Antigen specificity is unknown.

TCRdb itself ran the 5' RACE reads through MiXCR, one entry per CDR3 protein. The sample lists some 340,000 distinct CDR3 sequences, roughly a tenth occurring once. The CDR3 totals 17 residues. With 5 bases clipped from V and 1 base from J, the junction kept 7 bases outside the gene matches. Germline CDR1 is SGHTA and CDR2 is FQGNSA. This TCR was sampled from a man between 18 and 35 years old who received the YFV17D yellow fever vaccine. The sample in question was CD4+ T cells sorted from PBMCs, obtained 45 days after the yellow fever booster vaccination. V usage is TRBV7-2 and J usage is TRBJ2-5; 13 bases are a match to TRBD2. The CDR3 DNA sequence: TGTGCCAGCAGCCCGGGACTAGCGGGGCTAATCCAAGAGACCCAGTACTTC. This sequence encodes CASSPGLAGLIQETQYF.